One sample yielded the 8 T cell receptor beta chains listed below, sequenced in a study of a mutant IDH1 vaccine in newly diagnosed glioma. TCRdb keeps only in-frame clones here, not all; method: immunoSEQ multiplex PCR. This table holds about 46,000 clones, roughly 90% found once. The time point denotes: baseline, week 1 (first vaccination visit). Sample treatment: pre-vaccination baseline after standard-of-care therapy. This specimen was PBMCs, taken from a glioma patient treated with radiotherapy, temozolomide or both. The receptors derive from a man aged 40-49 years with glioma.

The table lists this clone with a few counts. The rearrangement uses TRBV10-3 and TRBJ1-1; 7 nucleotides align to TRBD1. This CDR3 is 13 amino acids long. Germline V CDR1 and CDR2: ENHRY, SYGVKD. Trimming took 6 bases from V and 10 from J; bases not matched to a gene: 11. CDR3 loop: CAIRGQSESLAFF. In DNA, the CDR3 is TGTGCCATCAGGGGACAGTCAGAAAGTTTAGCTTTCTTT.

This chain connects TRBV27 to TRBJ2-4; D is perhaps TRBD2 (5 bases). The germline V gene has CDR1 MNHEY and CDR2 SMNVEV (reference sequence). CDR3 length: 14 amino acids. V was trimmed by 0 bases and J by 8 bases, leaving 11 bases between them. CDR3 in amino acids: CASSLSSGKDIQYF. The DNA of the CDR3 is TGTGCCAGCAGTTTATCATCGGGGAAGGACATTCAGTACTTC.

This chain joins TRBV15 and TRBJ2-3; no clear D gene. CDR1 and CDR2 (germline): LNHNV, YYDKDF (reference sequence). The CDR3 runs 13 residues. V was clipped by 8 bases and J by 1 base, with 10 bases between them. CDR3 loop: CATLAYGTDTQYF. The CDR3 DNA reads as TGTGCCACCTTGGCGTACGGCACAGATACGCAGTATTTT.

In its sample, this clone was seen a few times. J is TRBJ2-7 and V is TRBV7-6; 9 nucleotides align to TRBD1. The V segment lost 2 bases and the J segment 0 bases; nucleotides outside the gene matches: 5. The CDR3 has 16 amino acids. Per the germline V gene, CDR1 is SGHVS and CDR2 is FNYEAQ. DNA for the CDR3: TGTGCCAGCAGCTTACGACAGGGGGGAAACTCCTACGAGCAGTACTTC. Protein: CASSLRQGGNSYEQYF.

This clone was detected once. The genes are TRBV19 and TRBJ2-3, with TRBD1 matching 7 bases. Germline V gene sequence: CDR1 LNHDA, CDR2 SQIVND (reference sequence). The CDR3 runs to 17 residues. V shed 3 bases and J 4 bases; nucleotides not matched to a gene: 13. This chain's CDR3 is CASSIPLGRGMADTQYF. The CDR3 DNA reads TGTGCCAGTAGTATCCCCCTGGGCAGGGGGATGGCAGATACGCAGTATTTT.

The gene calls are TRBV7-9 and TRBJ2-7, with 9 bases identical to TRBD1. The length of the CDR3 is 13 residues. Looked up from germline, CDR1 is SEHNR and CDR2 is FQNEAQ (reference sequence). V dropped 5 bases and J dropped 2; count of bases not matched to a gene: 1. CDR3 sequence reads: CASSTGGPYEQYF. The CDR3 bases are TGTGCCAGCAGCACAGGGGGCCCCTACGAGCAGTACTTC.

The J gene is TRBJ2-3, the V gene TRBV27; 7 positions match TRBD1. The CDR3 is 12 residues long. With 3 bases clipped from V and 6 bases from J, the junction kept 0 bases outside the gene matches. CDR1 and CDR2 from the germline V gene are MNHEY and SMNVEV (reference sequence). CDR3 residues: CASSFRGDTQYF. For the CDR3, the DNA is TGTGCCAGCAGTTTCAGGGGGGATACGCAGTATTTT.

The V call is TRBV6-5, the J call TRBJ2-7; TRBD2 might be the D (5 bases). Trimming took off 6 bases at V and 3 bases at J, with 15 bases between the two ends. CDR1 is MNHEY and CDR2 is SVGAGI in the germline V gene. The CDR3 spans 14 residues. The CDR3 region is CASSPGRRIYEQYF. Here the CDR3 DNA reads TGTGCCAGCAGCCCTGGACGGAGGATCTACGAGCAGTACTTC.